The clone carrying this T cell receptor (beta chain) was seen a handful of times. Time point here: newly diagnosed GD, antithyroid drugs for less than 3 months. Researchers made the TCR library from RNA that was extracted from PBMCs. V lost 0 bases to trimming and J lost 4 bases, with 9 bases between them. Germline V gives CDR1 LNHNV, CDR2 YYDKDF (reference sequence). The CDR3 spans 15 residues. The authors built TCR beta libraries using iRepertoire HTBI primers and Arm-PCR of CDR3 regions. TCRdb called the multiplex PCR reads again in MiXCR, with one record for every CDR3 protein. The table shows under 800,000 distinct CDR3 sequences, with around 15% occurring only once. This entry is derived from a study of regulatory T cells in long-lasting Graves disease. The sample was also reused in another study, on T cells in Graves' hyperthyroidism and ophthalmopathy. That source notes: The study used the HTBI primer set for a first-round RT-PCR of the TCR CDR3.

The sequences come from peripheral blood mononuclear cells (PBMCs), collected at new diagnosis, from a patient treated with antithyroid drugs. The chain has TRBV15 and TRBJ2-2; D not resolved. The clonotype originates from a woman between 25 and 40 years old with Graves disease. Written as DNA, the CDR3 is TGTGCCACCAGCAGAGAATTTGCCGTCACCGGGGAGCTGTTTTTT. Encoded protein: CATSREFAVTGELFF.